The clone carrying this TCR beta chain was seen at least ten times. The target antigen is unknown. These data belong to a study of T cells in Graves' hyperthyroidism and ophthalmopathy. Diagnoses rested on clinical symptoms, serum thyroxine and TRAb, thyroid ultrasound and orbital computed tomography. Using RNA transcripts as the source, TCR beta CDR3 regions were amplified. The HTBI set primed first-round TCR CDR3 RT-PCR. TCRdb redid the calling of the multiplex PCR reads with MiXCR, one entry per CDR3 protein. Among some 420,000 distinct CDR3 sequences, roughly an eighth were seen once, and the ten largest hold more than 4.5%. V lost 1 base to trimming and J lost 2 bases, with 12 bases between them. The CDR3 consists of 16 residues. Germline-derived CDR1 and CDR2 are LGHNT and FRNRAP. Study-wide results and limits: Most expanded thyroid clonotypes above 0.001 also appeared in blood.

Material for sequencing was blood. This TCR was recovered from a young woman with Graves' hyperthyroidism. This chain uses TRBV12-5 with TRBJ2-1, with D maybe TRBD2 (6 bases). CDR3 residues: CASGLEEGHTYNEQFF. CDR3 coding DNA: TGTGCTAGTGGTTTGGAGGAGGGTCATACCTACAATGAGCAGTTCTTC.